These 6 T cell receptor beta chains share one sample of origin, sequenced in a study of blood T cells in healthy people across ages (dated by TCRdb to the mid-2010s). To prepare the library, 5' RACE was applied. The instrument given in TCRdb is Illumina HiSeq 2500. A second roughly 7 to 11 cycle PCR used a sample-barcoded 5' primer and a J-beta primer mix. The public reads were reanalyzed by TCRdb: fastp trimming at Q25, MiXCR alignment, in-frame beta chains only. Entries are consolidated by CDR3 protein sequence, retaining the most common genes and DNA. Counted in this sample were about 1,500,000 distinct CDR3 sequences; over 25% of them appeared once. The ten largest clonotypes hold around 7.7% of the sample. Sequenced material: blood. These receptors were obtained from a woman in her 30s in good health.

The table lists this clonotype with many counts. The chain combines TRBV3-1 with TRBJ2-7; D gene ambiguous. The ends were cut back, 0 bases at V and 7 bases at J, with 10 bases in the middle. CDR1 and CDR2 from the germline V gene are LGHDT and YNNKEL (reference sequence). CDR3 size: 13 residues. CDR3 DNA sequence: TGTGCCAGCAGCCAAGAAGGTCGGGTTGAGCAGTACTTC. Its translation: CASSQEGRVEQYF.

This clonotype occurred a few times. V is TRBV2 and J is TRBJ2-1; 9 positions agree with TRBD2. The CDR3 spans 16 residues. The V segment lost 8 bases and the J segment 9 bases; nucleotides outside the gene matches: 17. The germline V gene has CDR1 SNHLY and CDR2 FYNNEI. The CDR3 sequence: CASLLAAGGRESEQFF. In DNA, the CDR3 is TGTGCCAGCCTTTTAGCCGCGGGGGGGCGAGAGAGTGAGCAGTTCTTC.

The sample holds a few counts of this clonotype. At one end, the junction sequence differs from germline, possibly due to a read error. The chain is built from TRBV9 and TRBJ2-1; D remains ambiguous. CDR1 SGDLS and CDR2 YYNGEE come from the germline V gene. This CDR3 contains 10 residues. The DNA for the CDR3 is TGCCCGGTTAAGAGGCTTGAGCAGTTCTTC. Amino acid sequence: CPVKRLEQFF.

As concerns this clonotype: One base away lies a much larger clone, so this may be a sequencing read error. The rearrangement joins TRBV15 to TRBJ2-7; maybe TRBD2 (6 bases). This CDR3 has 15 amino acids. V was clipped by 0 bases and J by 2 bases, with 11 bases between them. Germline values: CDR1 LNHNV, CDR2 YYDKDF (reference sequence). The CDR3 region has the DNA TGTGCCACCAGCAGAGATGTGCGGGGAGCCTACGAGCAGTACTTC. Amino acid sequence: CATSRDVRGAYEQYF.

For the CDR3, the DNA is TGTGCCAGCAGCACGAGTAGTGTCACCGGGGAGCTGTTTTTT. This translates into CASSTSSVTGELFF. This chain uses TRBV7-6 with TRBJ2-2, with D unresolved. The CDR3 sequence is 14 residues long. Between the trimmed V and J ends, which lost 5 bases and 4 bases, there was a span of 11 bases. Germline CDR1 reads SGHVS; CDR2 reads FNYEAQ.

This clonotype has ten or more counts. The V and J genes are TRBV24-1 and TRBJ2-5; 8 bases fit TRBD1. V was clipped by 3 bases and J by 5 bases; unmatched bases: 7. CDR1 KGHDR and CDR2 SFDVKD come from the germline V gene. The CDR3 is 15 residues long. CDR3 in DNA: TGTGCCACCAGTGATGCCGGGACAGGAGGGGAGACCCAGTACTTC. Its translation is CATSDAGTGGETQYF.